Shown below are 7 T cell receptor beta chains from a single sample sequenced in a study of blood T cell repertoires in COVID-19. This table comes from immunoSEQ multiplex PCR, and its TCRdb copy is limited to in-frame clones, with some not included. The data hold under 350,000 clones, with approximately 89% observed a single time. What was sequenced was PBMCs or T cells enriched from blood (not recorded which). These receptors all stem from a woman aged 55-70 years who had recovered from COVID-19.

This chain joins TRBV7-2 and TRBJ2-1, with D perhaps matching TRBD1 (6 bases). Trimming stripped 4 bases from V and 5 bases from J, with 21 bases between. The CDR3 has 17 amino acids. Germline V gives CDR1 SGHTA, CDR2 FQGNSA. As DNA, the CDR3 is TGTGCCAGCAGCTCTATACCTGGGTGGACAGAGAACAATGAGCAGTTCTTC. Its protein product is CASSSIPGWTENNEQFF.

This clone was detected only once. The chain employs TRBV7-9 and TRBJ1-1; weak D call: TRBD1 (5 bases). The CDR3 runs to 12 residues. Deletions cut 6 bases from V and 3 bases from J, with 8 bases between. The germline CDR1 and CDR2 sequences are SEHNR and FQNEAQ (reference sequence). The CDR3 DNA reads as TGTGCCAGCAGAGGGGACTACACTGAAGCTTTCTTT. Translation gives CASRGDYTEAFF.

The count of this clone is one. In DNA form, the CDR3 reads TGTGCCAGCAGCGTAACGTTGGCTAGCCGGAACACCGGGGAGCTGTTTTTT. This encodes CASSVTLASRNTGELFF. The chain recombines TRBV9 with TRBJ2-2; tentatively, D is TRBD2 (5 bases). This CDR3 contains 17 residues. V lost 1 base, J lost 1 base, and 14 bases lay in between. The germline V gene encodes CDR1 SGDLS and CDR2 YYNGEE.

The V gene is TRBV11-2, the J gene TRBJ1-4; D possibly corresponds to TRBD1 (5 bases). The CDR3 consists of 17 residues. Trimming stripped 2 bases from V and 0 bases from J, with 13 bases between. The germline gives CDR1 SGHAT, CDR2 FQNNGV. CDR3 sequence reads: CASSLTVRVSTNEKLFF. The CDR3 region has the DNA TGTGCCAGCAGCTTAACGGTCAGGGTGTCAACTAATGAAAAACTGTTTTTT.

The CDR3 here is CASSLITGSEALVETQYF. In nucleotides, the CDR3 is TGTGCCAGCAGCTTGATCACCGGGAGTGAGGCTTTGGTGGAGACCCAGTACTTC. The chain links TRBV7-9 to TRBJ2-5, with a weak D call TRBD2 (6 bases). Germline CDR1 reads SEHNR; CDR2 reads FQNEAQ (reference sequence). The V and J ends lost 3 bases and 5 bases respectively, with 25 bases between them. The CDR3 has 18 residues. Based on the CDR3 plus reference TRBV7-9 and TRBJ2-5, the full variable domain is DTGVSQNPRHKITKRGQNVTFRCDPISEHNRLYWYRQTLGQGPEFLTYFQNEAQLEKSRLLSDRFSAERPKGSFSTLEIQRTEQGDSAMYLCASSLITGSEALVETQYFGPGTRLLVL.

The chain couples TRBV5-4 to TRBJ2-5, with D tentatively TRBD1 (6 bases). V shed 2 bases and J shed 0 bases, with 14 bases lying between them. The length of the CDR3 is 16 residues. Germline V gene lookup returns CDR1 SGHNT and CDR2 YYREEE (reference sequence). CDR3 DNA: TGTGCCAGCAGCTTAAGGGGAGACAGGTACCAAGAGACCCAGTACTTC. It encodes CASSLRGDRYQETQYF.

The chain couples TRBV27 to TRBJ2-7; D perhaps matches TRBD1 (6 bases). The CDR3 runs 15 residues. Trimming shortened V by 8 bases and J by 2 bases, and 19 bases separated the two germline ends. Per the germline V gene, CDR1 is MNHEY and CDR2 is SMNVEV (reference sequence). CDR3 in DNA: TGTGCCAGCGGCTTATTAGACAGGCGGCCCTACGAGCAGTACTTC. This translates into CASGLLDRRPYEQYF.